The 3 T cell receptor beta chains listed next were all sequenced from one sample in a study of early T cells in non-severe SARS-CoV-2 infection. Each CDR3 protein is one row after TCRdb ran MiXCR on the 5' RACE reads. Here the sample spans some 66,000 distinct CDR3 sequences, roughly 10% being singletons. Sequenced sample: whole blood. These receptors originate from an adult who was a healthcare worker with PCR-confirmed SARS-CoV-2 infection or an uninfected control (not recorded which).

This clonotype has more than one count but fewer than ten. This chain links TRBV6-5 with TRBJ2-3; 7 positions match TRBD2. Unmatched junction bases numbered 9, after V lost 0 bases and J lost 0 bases. Germline CDR1 is MNHEY and CDR2 is SVGAGI. This CDR3 is built from 18 residues. Written as DNA, the CDR3 is TGTGCCAGCAGTTACTCCTGGGACTATCCAACTAGCACAGATACGCAGTATTTT. Protein product: CASSYSWDYPTSTDTQYF.

The gene calls are TRBV7-4 and TRBJ2-5; the D gene could be TRBD1 or TRBD2 (5 bases each). Trimming shortened V by 4 bases and J by 4 bases, and 10 bases separated the two germline ends. CDR1 SGHVT and CDR2 SQSDAQ come from the germline V gene. The CDR3 consists of 13 residues. Here the CDR3 reads CASSSGPRETQYF. The CDR3 DNA follows: TGTGCCAGCAGCTCGGGGCCGAGAGAGACCCAGTACTTC. The full variable domain, rest sourced from reference TRBV7-4 and TRBJ2-5, is GAGVSQSPRYKVAKRGRDVALRCDSISGHVTLYWYRQTLGQGSEVLTYSQSDAQRDKSGRPSGRFSAERPERSVSTLKIQRTEQGDSAVYLCASSSGPRETQYFGPGTRLLVL.

V is TRBV7-3 and J is TRBJ2-3; TRBD1 matches at 10 bases. J was trimmed by 5 bases and V by 6 bases; bases with no gene match: 14. Germline V gene data show CDR1 as SGHTA and CDR2 as FQGTGA. This CDR3 has 17 residues. The CDR3 region is CASSYTGGTGARDTQYF. CDR3 coding DNA: TGTGCCAGCAGTTACACCGGTGGGACAGGGGCGAGAGATACGCAGTATTTT. The whole variable domain, filled in from reference TRBV7-3 and TRBJ2-3, reads GAGVSQTPSNKVTEKGKYVELRCDPISGHTALYWYRQSLGQGPEFLIYFQGTGAADDSGLPNDRFFAVRPEGSVSTLKIQRTERGDSAVYLCASSYTGGTGARDTQYFGPGTRLTVL.